The TCR beta chain described here comes from a study of cytomegalovirus exposure and HLA in healthy donors. Whole-study results and caveats: Later analysis identified about 15,000 TCR beta sequences associated with HLA alleles, using a false discovery rate threshold of 0.05. Later analysis reportedly placed an Asian-associated ancestry cluster below the roughly 700-donor mean in N-insertions.

The length of the CDR3 is 13 residues. V gave up 6 bases and J gave up 6 bases, with 14 bases separating them. Germline V gives CDR1 MNHEY, CDR2 SMNVEV (reference sequence). The study ran its PCR with 60 Vbeta and 13 Jbeta primers. Profiled with immunoSEQ multiplex PCR; TCRdb holds only in-frame clones, not every one. The table has 100,000 to 120,000 clones, roughly 84% seen once; the top ten hold about 6.8%. About this clone: Its antigen is not identified.

This chain links TRBV27 with TRBJ1-2, with a possible D match to TRBD1 (5 bases). The source material was PBMCs. The origin of this receptor is a young man in good health and CMV-seropositive. The CDR3 protein is CASRPTGGDGYTF. CDR3 coding DNA: TGTGCCAGCAGACCCACGGGGGGGGATGGCTACACCTTC.